Following are 3 T cell receptor beta chains from one sample sequenced in a study of blood T cell repertoires in COVID-19. Generated by immunoSEQ multiplex PCR, the TCRdb table keeps only in-frame clones and is missing some. The sample shows some 150,000 clones, around four fifths of them seen only once. The specimen sequenced was peripheral blood. The receptors shown here come from a woman aged 80 or over with acute or convalescent COVID-19.

The chain combines TRBV28 with TRBJ2-3; 7 nucleotides align to TRBD1. Germline V CDR1 and CDR2: MDHEN, SYDVKM. Trimming cost V 5 bases and J 7 bases; bases outside gene matches: 12. This CDR3 region has 15 residues. The CDR3 reads CASSPTGQQRNTQYF. CDR3 sequence (DNA): TGTGCCAGCAGTCCAACGGGACAGCAGAGGAATACGCAGTATTTT.

This clone was found a few times. The CDR3 loop is CASSLSGVADTQYF. CDR3 nucleotides: TGTGCCAGCAGCTTATCAGGGGTAGCAGATACGCAGTATTTT. This chain joins TRBV7-3 and TRBJ2-3, with D tentatively TRBD1 (6 bases). The germline gives CDR1 SGHTA, CDR2 FQGTGA. Deletions cut 2 bases from V and 4 bases from J, with 10 bases between. CDR3 size: 14 residues.

This clone showed up just once. In DNA form, the CDR3 reads TGTGCCAGCAGCTTAGGCAGGGTGGGATCTGGAAACACCATATATTTT. As protein: CASSLGRVGSGNTIYF. This sequence joins TRBV7-2 and TRBJ1-3, with D perhaps matching TRBD1 (5 bases). Trimming removed 1 base at V and 1 base at J, with 11 bases between. The CDR3 has 16 residues. CDR1 SGHTA and CDR2 FQGNSA come from the germline V gene.